The T cell receptor beta chain under discussion was sequenced for a study of blood T cell repertoires in COVID-19. About the study: The United States, Italy and Spain were the sources of the acute and convalescent COVID-19 samples. Nucleic acid was either cDNA or gDNA, and it came from T cells, B-cell-depleted T cells, or PBMCs.

This CDR3 is built from 15 residues. In germline, CDR1 is SGHDT, CDR2 YYEEEE. V lost 4 bases, J lost 0 bases, and 10 bases lay in between. Authors' methods: Using reference gene primer amplification, nucleated cell counts were estimated. Only in-frame clones appear in the TCRdb table, and some are missing; sequencing was by immunoSEQ multiplex PCR. D and trimming were read from the DNA, whereas the V and J calls and clone size are those reported in that table. Of some 120,000 clones in the sample, more than 80% were seen once. V is TRBV5-6 and J is TRBJ2-2; D is uncertain. Sequenced: peripheral blood. The clonotype was recovered from a woman in her sixties with acute or convalescent COVID-19. CDR3 coding DNA: TGTGCCAGCAGCCCCTACAGAGCGAACACCGGGGAGCTGTTTTTT. Translation gives CASSPYRANTGELFF.